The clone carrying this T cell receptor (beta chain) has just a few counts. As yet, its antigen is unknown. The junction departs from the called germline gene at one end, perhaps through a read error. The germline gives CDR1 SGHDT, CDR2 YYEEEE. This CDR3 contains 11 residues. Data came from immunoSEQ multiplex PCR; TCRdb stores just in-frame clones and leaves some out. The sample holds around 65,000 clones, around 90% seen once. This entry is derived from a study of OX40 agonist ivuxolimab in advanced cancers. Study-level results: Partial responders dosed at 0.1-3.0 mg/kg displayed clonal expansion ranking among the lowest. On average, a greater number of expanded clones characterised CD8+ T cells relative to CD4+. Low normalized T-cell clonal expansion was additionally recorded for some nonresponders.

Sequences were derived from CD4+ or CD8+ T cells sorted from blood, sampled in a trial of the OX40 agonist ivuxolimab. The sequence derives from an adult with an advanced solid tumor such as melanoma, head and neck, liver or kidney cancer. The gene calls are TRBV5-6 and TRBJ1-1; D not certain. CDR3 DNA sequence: TGTGCCAGCAGCTTAAACAGTGAAGCTTTCTTT. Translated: CASSLNSEAFF.